These T cell receptor beta chains were read from a single sample in a study of OX40 agonist ivuxolimab in advanced cancers. Repertoires were generated with immunoSEQ multiplex PCR, while TCRdb's copy carries only in-frame clones and drops some. The sample consists of 90,000 to 100,000 clones, around 83% of them appearing once. The sample here was CD4+ or CD8+ T cells sorted from blood, taken in a trial of the OX40 agonist ivuxolimab. The receptors stem from an adult with an advanced solid tumor such as melanoma, head and neck, liver or kidney cancer. CDR3s include the opening cysteine and the closing phenylalanine or tryptophan. Fields, in order: J gene, D gene, clone size, V gene, CDR3 DNA, CDR3 protein. A D gene is named only where the DNA matches it firmly. Size tells how often a clone was seen (once, few, many) or the class of an expanded clone, and some rows leave it out.

J: TRBJ2-1
D: NA
size: once
V: TRBV5-4
DNA: TGTGCCAGCAGCTCATTAAAAAATGAGCAGTTCTTC
CDR3: CASSSLKNEQFF

J: TRBJ1-4
D: NA
size: NA
V: TRBV28
DNA: TGTGCCAGCAGTTTACCGGGGACATCAGGAAAACTGTTTTTT
CDR3: CASSLPGTSGKLFF

J: TRBJ1-3
D: NA
size: NA
V: TRBV18
DNA: TGTGCCAGCTCAACCGACATGGTCCCTGGAAACACCATATATTTT
CDR3: CASSTDMVPGNTIYF

J: TRBJ2-7
D: TRBD2
size: NA
V: TRBV28
DNA: TGTGCCAGCAGTCCCGGACTAGCGGAGCCCTACGAGCAGTACTTC
CDR3: CASSPGLAEPYEQYF

J: TRBJ2-7
D: TRBD1
size: NA
V: TRBV28
DNA: TGTGCCAGCAGTTTGTCCGGGACAGGGCACTACGAGCAGTACTTC
CDR3: CASSLSGTGHYEQYF

J: TRBJ2-7
D: NA
size: NA
V: TRBV7-2
DNA: TGTGCCAGCAGCTTAGGTACTCCTGGGATCTACGAGCAGTACTTC
CDR3: CASSLGTPGIYEQYF

J: TRBJ2-1
D: NA
size: NA
V: TRBV2
DNA: TGTGCCAGCAGCGCGTCGTGGGCCGTCAGCAATGAGCAGTTCTTC
CDR3: CASSASWAVSNEQFF

J: TRBJ1-1
D: NA
size: NA
V: TRBV28
DNA: TGTGCCAGCAGTTTAGGTGGCAGGGCGAACACTGAAGCTTTCTTT
CDR3: CASSLGGRANTEAFF

J: TRBJ2-2
D: NA
size: NA
V: TRBV6-1
DNA: TGTGCCAGCAGTGAAGTGGACGGCGGGGAGCTGTTTTTT
CDR3: CASSEVDGGELFF

J: TRBJ2-7
D: TRBD1
size: NA
V: TRBV4-2
DNA: TGTGCCAGCAGCAAAATGGGACAGGGGAATTACGAGCAGTACTTC
CDR3: CASSKMGQGNYEQYF

J: TRBJ1-1
D: NA
size: NA
V: TRBV2
DNA: TGTGCCAGCAGTGTCCAGGGAGGAACTGAAGCTTTCTTT
CDR3: CASSVQGGTEAFF

J: TRBJ1-1
D: NA
size: once
V: TRBV2
DNA: TGTGCCAGCAGGGTAAAGATGAACACTGAAGCTTTCTTT
CDR3: CASRVKMNTEAFF

J: TRBJ1-2
D: NA
size: NA
V: TRBV6-6
DNA: TGTGCCAGCAGTTCCCGGGACGCCTATAATGGCTACACCTTC
CDR3: CASSSRDAYNGYTF

J: TRBJ1-5
D: NA
size: NA
V: TRBV28
DNA: TGTGCCAGCATACCCTCCCCTGATCAGCCCCAGCATTTT
CDR3: CASIPSPDQPQHF

J: TRBJ2-7
D: TRBD2
size: NA
V: TRBV27
DNA: TGTGCCAGCAGTTTATCGAGCGCGGGAGGCCGGGAGCAGTACTTC
CDR3: CASSLSSAGGREQYF

J: TRBJ1-1
D: NA
size: NA
V: TRBV6-1
DNA: TGTGCCAGCAGGGACGGCCTGCTGAACACTGAAGCTTTCTTT
CDR3: CASRDGLLNTEAFF

J: TRBJ2-2
D: NA
size: NA
V: TRBV27
DNA: TGTGCCAGCAGTTTTGACCGGACAGACCCCTACAACGGGGAGCTGTTTTTT
CDR3: CASSFDRTDPYNGELFF

J: TRBJ2-7
D: TRBD1
size: NA
V: TRBV19
DNA: TGTGCCAGTAGTATAGGGACAGGGACGGGCTACGAGCAGTACTTC
CDR3: CASSIGTGTGYEQYF

J: TRBJ2-4
D: TRBD1
size: NA
V: TRBV14
DNA: TGTGCCAGCAGCCCGAACCGGGACAGGGGGCGAATAGGCAAAAACATTCAGTACTTC
CDR3: CASSPNRDRGRIGKNIQYF

J: TRBJ1-3
D: NA
size: NA
V: TRBV5-4
DNA: TGTGCCAGCAGCTCCCGGGACATATACTCTGGAAACACCATATATTTT
CDR3: CASSSRDIYSGNTIYF

J: TRBJ2-5
D: TRBD2
size: NA
V: TRBV14
DNA: TGTGCCAGCAGCCAAGATCGGCGGAGGACTAGCGGAAAAGAGACCCAGTACTTC
CDR3: CASSQDRRRTSGKETQYF

J: TRBJ2-5
D: NA
size: once
V: TRBV28
DNA: TGTGCCAGCTGTACCCCCCAAGAGACCCAGTACTTC
CDR3: CASCTPQETQYF

J: TRBJ1-5
D: NA
size: NA
V: TRBV6-1
DNA: TGTGCCAGCAAGCGGGGGCAGGGCAATCAGCCCCAGCATTTT
CDR3: CASKRGQGNQPQHF

J: TRBJ2-3
D: NA
size: NA
V: TRBV19
DNA: TGTGCCAGTAGTACACCTAGGACAGATACGCAGTATTTT
CDR3: CASSTPRTDTQYF

J: TRBJ2-5
D: TRBD1
size: NA
V: TRBV14
DNA: TGTGCCAGCAGCCCCGAGGGACAGAAATGGGAGACCCAGTACTTC
CDR3: CASSPEGQKWETQYF

J: TRBJ2-1
D: TRBD2
size: NA
V: TRBV5-1
DNA: TGCGCCAGCAGCGTGACTAGCGGGCGGCTCAATGAGCAGTTCTTC
CDR3: CASSVTSGRLNEQFF

J: TRBJ2-2
D: TRBD2
size: NA
V: TRBV5-4
DNA: TGTGCCAGCAGCTTGCAAAGCGGGAGGGCCCGGTACACCGGGGAGCTGTTTTTT
CDR3: CASSLQSGRARYTGELFF

J: TRBJ2-7
D: TRBD2
size: NA
V: TRBV4-1
DNA: TGCGCCAGCAGCCAAGTCTTCGGCGGGGGAGCTTACGAGCAGTACTTC
CDR3: CASSQVFGGGAYEQYF

J: TRBJ2-1
D: NA
size: NA
V: TRBV7-2
DNA: TGTGCCAGCAGCTTAAGCCGGGGTGAGCAGTTCTTC
CDR3: CASSLSRGEQFF

J: TRBJ1-5
D: TRBD1
size: NA
V: TRBV19
DNA: TGTGCCAGCAACCAGGGGGTTGGTCAGCCCCAGCATTTT
CDR3: CASNQGVGQPQHF

J: TRBJ2-7
D: NA
size: NA
V: TRBV7-9
DNA: TGTGCCAGCAGCTCCGACAGGGGAGGGGACTTC
CDR3: CASSSDRGGDF

J: TRBJ2-6
D: NA
size: NA
V: TRBV7-9
DNA: TGTGCCAGCAGCGCCAGGCTGAACTTCCAGAGCTCTGGGGCCAACGTCCTGACTTTC
CDR3: CASSARLNFQSSGANVLTF

J: TRBJ2-3
D: TRBD2
size: NA
V: TRBV2
DNA: TGTGCCAGCAGTGAAATAGAGGGTCGGAGACTAGCAAAAATTATAACAGATACGCAGTATTTT
CDR3: CASSEIEGRRLAKIITDTQYF

J: TRBJ2-1
D: TRBD2
size: once
V: TRBV7-9
DNA: TGTGCCAGCGGAGCGGGACCTGAGCAGTTCTTC
CDR3: CASGAGPEQFF

J: TRBJ1-5
D: NA
size: NA
V: TRBV4-2
DNA: TGTGCCAGCAGCCAAGAAGACAGGCGACTTTATAGCAATCAGCCCCAGCATTTT
CDR3: CASSQEDRRLYSNQPQHF

J: TRBJ1-2
D: TRBD1
size: NA
V: TRBV5-1
DNA: TGCGCCAGCAGCCAAGGGACAGGGTACGGCTACACCTTC
CDR3: CASSQGTGYGYTF

J: TRBJ2-5
D: NA
size: NA
V: TRBV5-8
DNA: TGTGCCAGCAGCCCTGTGAGGGAGACCCAGTACTTC
CDR3: CASSPVRETQYF

J: TRBJ2-7
D: NA
size: NA
V: TRBV6-5
DNA: TGTGCCAGCAGCCTAGGGCAGGTGGGCTACGAGCAGTACTTC
CDR3: CASSLGQVGYEQYF

J: TRBJ1-5
D: NA
size: NA
V: TRBV19
DNA: TGTGCCAGTAGGTATGCAGGGAATAGCAATCAGCCCCAGCATTTT
CDR3: CASRYAGNSNQPQHF

J: TRBJ2-7
D: TRBD1
size: once
V: TRBV4-1
DNA: TGCGCCAGCAGCCAGACCCTAGGGACAGGGAGTAACTACGAGCAGTACTTC
CDR3: CASSQTLGTGSNYEQYF

J: TRBJ2-3
D: TRBD2
size: NA
V: TRBV5-5
DNA: TGTGCCAGCCGTCCTAGCGGGAGCACAGATACGCAGTATTTT
CDR3: CASRPSGSTDTQYF

J: TRBJ2-2
D: TRBD2
size: NA
V: TRBV6-4
DNA: TGTGCCAGCCCCCGGACTAGCGGGAGGGCCGGGGAGCTGTTTTTT
CDR3: CASPRTSGRAGELFF

J: TRBJ2-4
D: NA
size: NA
V: TRBV14
DNA: TGTGCCAGCAGCTCAAGAAGAATCGGATCCCTAGGGGCCAAAAACATTCAGTACTTC
CDR3: CASSSRRIGSLGAKNIQYF

J: TRBJ1-2
D: NA
size: few
V: TRBV28
DNA: TGTGCCAGCAGTTACGAGACGGTTAACTATGGCTACACCTTC
CDR3: CASSYETVNYGYTF

J: TRBJ2-1
D: TRBD1
size: NA
V: TRBV5-4
DNA: TGTGCCAGCAGCTTGAGACAGGGGGCCTACAATGAGCAGTTCTTC
CDR3: CASSLRQGAYNEQFF

J: TRBJ1-1
D: NA
size: NA
V: TRBV14
DNA: TGTGCCAGCAGCCAAACAGGGTTTAGAACTGAAGCTTTCTTT
CDR3: CASSQTGFRTEAFF

J: TRBJ2-7
D: TRBD1
size: few
V: TRBV27
DNA: TGTGCCAGCAGTATAAAACCTGGGGACAGCTACGAGCAGTACTTC
CDR3: CASSIKPGDSYEQYF

J: TRBJ2-7
D: TRBD2
size: NA
V: TRBV19
DNA: TGTGCCAGTAGTGGGACTAGCGGAACTGCCTACGAGCAGTACTTC
CDR3: CASSGTSGTAYEQYF

J: TRBJ1-2
D: NA
size: NA
V: TRBV25-1
DNA: TGTGCCAGCAAAACGGAGGCCTATGGCTACACCTTC
CDR3: CASKTEAYGYTF

J: TRBJ1-5
D: NA
size: NA
V: TRBV30
DNA: TGTGCCTCAGGGACGAGCAATCAGCCCCAGCATTTT
CDR3: CASGTSNQPQHF

J: TRBJ2-7
D: TRBD1
size: NA
V: TRBV23-1
DNA: TGCGCCAGCAGTCATTCTCGACAGGGGAAGAACGAGCAGTACTTC
CDR3: CASSHSRQGKNEQYF

J: TRBJ1-1
D: NA
size: NA
V: TRBV5-4
DNA: TGTGCCAGCAGCTCAGCCCAGGGCTGGACTGAAGCTTTCTTT
CDR3: CASSSAQGWTEAFF

J: TRBJ2-7
D: NA
size: NA
V: TRBV19
DNA: TGTGCCAGTAGTATAGGCGGGTCCTACGAGCAGTACTTC
CDR3: CASSIGGSYEQYF

J: TRBJ2-7
D: TRBD2
size: NA
V: TRBV4-1
DNA: TGCGCCAGCAGCCAACCAATCAATAGCGGGAGCTCCTACGAGCAGTACTTC
CDR3: CASSQPINSGSSYEQYF

J: TRBJ2-5
D: NA
size: NA
V: TRBV7-3
DNA: TGTGCCAGCAGCCTCCCACACCCGCGGGACAGCCAAGAGACCCAGTACTTC
CDR3: CASSLPHPRDSQETQYF

J: TRBJ1-3
D: NA
size: few
V: TRBV6-5
DNA: TGTGCCAGCAGTGGATGGGCTGGAAACACCATATATTTT
CDR3: CASSGWAGNTIYF